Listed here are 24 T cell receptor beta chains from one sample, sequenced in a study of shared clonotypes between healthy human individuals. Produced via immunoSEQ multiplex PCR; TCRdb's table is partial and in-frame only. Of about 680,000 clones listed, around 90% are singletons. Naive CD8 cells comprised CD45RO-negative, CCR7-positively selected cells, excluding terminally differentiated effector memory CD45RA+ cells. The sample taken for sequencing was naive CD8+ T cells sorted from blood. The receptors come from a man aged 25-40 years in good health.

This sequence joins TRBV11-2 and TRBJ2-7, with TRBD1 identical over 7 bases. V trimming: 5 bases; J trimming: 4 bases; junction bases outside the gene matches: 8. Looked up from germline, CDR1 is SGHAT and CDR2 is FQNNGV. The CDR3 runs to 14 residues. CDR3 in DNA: TGTGCCAGCAGCCCCGACAGGGTCCGGTACGAGCAGTACTTC. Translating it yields CASSPDRVRYEQYF.

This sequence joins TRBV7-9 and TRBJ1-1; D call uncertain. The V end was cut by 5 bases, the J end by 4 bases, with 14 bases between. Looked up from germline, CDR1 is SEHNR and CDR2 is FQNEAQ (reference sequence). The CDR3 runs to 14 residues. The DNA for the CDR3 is TGTGCCAGCAGCCGTACAGAAAGGATCACTGAAGCTTTCTTT. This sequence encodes CASSRTERITEAFF.

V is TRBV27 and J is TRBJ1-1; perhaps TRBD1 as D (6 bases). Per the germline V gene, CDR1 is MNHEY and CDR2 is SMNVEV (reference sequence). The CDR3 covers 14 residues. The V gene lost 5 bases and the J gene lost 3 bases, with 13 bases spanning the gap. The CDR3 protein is CASSTPGVDTEAFF. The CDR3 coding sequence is TGTGCCAGCAGTACGCCAGGGGTGGACACTGAAGCTTTCTTT.

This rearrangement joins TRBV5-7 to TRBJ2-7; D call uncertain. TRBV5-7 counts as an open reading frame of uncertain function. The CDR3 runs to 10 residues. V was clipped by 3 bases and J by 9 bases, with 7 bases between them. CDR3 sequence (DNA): TGTGCCAGCAGCTGGGATGGGCAGTACTTC. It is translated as CASSWDGQYF.

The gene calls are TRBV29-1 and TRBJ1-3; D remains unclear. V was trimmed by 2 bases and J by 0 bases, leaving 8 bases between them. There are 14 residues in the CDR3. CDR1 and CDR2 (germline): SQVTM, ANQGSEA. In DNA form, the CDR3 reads TGCAGCGTTGAACGTGGTAGCTCTGGAAACACCATATATTTT. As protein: CSVERGSSGNTIYF.

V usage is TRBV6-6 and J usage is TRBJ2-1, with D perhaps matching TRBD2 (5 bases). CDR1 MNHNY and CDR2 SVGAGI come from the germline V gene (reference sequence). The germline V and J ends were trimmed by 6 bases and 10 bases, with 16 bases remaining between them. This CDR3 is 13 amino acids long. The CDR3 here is CASSSSFGVEQFF. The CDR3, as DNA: TGTGCCAGCAGCTCTTCTTTCGGGGTCGAGCAGTTCTTC.

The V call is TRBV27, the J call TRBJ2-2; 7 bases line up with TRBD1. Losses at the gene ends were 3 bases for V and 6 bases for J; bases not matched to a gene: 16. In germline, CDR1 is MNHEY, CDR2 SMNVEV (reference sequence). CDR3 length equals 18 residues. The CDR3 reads CASSFLATGVGFAGELFF. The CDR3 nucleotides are TGTGCCAGCAGTTTCCTCGCAACAGGGGTCGGGTTCGCCGGGGAGCTGTTTTTT.

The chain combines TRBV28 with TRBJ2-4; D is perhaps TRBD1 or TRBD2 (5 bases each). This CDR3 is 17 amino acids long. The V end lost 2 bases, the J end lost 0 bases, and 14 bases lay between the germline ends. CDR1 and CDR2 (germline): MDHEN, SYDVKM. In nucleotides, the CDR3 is TGTGCCAGCAGTTTAGTTCTGGGGGAATTAGCCAAAAACATTCAGTACTTC. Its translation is CASSLVLGELAKNIQYF.

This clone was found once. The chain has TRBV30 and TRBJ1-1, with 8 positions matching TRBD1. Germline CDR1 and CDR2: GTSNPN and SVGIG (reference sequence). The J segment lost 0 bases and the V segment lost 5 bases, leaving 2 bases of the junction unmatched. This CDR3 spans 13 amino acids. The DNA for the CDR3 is TGTGCCTGGGGGACAGGTATGAACACTGAAGCTTTCTTT. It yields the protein CAWGTGMNTEAFF.

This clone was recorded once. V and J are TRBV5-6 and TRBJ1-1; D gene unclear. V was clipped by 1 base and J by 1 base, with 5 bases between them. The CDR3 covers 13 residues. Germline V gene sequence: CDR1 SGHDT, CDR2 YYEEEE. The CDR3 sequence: CASSLLENTEAFF. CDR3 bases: TGTGCCAGCAGCTTGTTAGAGAACACTGAAGCTTTCTTT. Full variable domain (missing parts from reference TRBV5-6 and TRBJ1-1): DAGVTQSPTHLIKTRGQQVTLRCSPKSGHDTVSWYQQALGQGPQFIFQYYEEEERQRGNFPDRFSGHQFPNYSSELNVNALLLGDSALYLCASSLLENTEAFFGQGTRLTVV.

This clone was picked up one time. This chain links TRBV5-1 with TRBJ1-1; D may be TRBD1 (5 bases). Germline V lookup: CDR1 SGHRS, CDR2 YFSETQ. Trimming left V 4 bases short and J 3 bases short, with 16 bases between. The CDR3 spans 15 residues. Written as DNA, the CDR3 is TGCGCCAGCAGCCCCGGGGTGGGGGGAGACACTGAAGCTTTCTTT. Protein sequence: CASSPGVGGDTEAFF.

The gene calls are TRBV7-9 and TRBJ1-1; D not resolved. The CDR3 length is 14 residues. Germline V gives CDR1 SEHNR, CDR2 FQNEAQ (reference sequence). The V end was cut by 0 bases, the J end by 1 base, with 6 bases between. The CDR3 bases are TGTGCCAGCAGCTTAGCTACATGGAACACTGAAGCTTTCTTT. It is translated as CASSLATWNTEAFF.

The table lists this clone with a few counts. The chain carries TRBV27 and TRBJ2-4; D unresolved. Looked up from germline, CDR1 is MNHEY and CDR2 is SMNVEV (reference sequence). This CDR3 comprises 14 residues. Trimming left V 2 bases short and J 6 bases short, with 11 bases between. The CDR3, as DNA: TGTGCCAGCAGTTTAAACACCCTTGGAAACATTCAGTACTTC. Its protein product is CASSLNTLGNIQYF.

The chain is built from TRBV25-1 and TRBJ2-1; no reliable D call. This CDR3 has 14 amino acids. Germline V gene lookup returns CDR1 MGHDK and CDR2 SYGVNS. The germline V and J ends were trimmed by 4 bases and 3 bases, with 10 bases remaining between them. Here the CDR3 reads CASSGPGVYNEQFF. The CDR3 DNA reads TGTGCCAGCAGTGGGCCTGGAGTCTACAATGAGCAGTTCTTC.

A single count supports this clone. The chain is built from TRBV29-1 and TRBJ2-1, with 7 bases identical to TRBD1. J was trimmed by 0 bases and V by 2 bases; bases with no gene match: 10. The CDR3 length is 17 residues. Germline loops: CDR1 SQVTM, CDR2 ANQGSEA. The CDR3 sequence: CSVERIPGQSSYNEQFF. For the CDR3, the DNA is TGCAGCGTTGAAAGAATTCCGGGACAGAGCTCCTACAATGAGCAGTTCTTC.

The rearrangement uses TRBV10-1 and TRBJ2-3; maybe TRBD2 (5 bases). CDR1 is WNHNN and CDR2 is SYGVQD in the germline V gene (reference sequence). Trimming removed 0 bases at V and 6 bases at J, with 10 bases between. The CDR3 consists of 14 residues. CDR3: CASSESWGADTQYF. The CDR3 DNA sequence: TGCGCCAGCAGTGAGTCGTGGGGAGCTGATACGCAGTATTTT.

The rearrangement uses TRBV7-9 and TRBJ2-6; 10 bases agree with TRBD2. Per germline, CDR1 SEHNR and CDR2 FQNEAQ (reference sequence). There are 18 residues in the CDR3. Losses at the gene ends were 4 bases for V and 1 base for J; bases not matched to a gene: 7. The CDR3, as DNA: TGTGCCAGCAGCTCTCTAGCGGGAGTCGGGTCTGGGGCCAACGTCCTGACTTTC. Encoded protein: CASSSLAGVGSGANVLTF.

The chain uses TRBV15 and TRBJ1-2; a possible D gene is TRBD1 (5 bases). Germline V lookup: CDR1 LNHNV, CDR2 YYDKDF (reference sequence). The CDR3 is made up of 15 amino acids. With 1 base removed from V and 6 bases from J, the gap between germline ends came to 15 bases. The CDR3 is CATSRGWGWEDGYTF. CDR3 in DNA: TGTGCCACCAGCAGAGGATGGGGGTGGGAGGATGGCTACACCTTC.

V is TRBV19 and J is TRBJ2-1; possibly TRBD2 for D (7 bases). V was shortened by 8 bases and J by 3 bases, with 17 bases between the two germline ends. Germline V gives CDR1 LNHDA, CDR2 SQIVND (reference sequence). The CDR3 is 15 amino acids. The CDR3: CASRGGATFYNEQFF. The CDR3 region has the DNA TGTGCCAGTCGAGGGGGGGCCACTTTCTACAATGAGCAGTTCTTC.

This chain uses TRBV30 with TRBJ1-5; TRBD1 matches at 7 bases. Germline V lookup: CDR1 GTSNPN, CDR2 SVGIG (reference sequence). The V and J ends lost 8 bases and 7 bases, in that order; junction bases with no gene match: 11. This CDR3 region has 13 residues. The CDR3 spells CAGNTGAEQPQHF. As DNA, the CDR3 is TGTGCCGGAAATACAGGGGCGGAGCAGCCCCAGCATTTT.

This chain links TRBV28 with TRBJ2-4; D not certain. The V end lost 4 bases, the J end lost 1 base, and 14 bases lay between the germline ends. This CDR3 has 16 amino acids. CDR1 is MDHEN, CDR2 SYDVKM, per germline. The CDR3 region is CASSSPVQPAKNIQYF. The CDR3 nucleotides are TGTGCCAGCAGTTCCCCGGTTCAGCCCGCCAAAAACATTCAGTACTTC.

In DNA, the CDR3 is TGTGCCAGCAGTTTCTCCGGGGTGAACACTGAAGCTTTCTTT. Translating gives CASSFSGVNTEAFF. The genes are TRBV28 and TRBJ1-1; no clear D. In germline, CDR1 is MDHEN, CDR2 SYDVKM. V was cut by 3 bases and J by 0 bases, with 8 bases left in between. The CDR3 is made up of 14 amino acids.

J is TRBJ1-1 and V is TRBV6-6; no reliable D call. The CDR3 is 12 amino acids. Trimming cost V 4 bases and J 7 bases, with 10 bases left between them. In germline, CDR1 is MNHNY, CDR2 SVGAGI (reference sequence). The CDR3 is CASSSPSDEAFF. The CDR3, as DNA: TGTGCCAGCAGTTCCCCCAGTGATGAAGCTTTCTTT.

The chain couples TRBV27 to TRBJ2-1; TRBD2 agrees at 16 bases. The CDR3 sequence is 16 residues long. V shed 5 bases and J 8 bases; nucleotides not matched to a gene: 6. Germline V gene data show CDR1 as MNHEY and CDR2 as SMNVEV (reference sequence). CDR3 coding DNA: TGTGCCAGCAGTCCGCCGGGACTAGCGGGAGGGGATGAGCAGTTCTTC. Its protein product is CASSPPGLAGGDEQFF.